This T cell receptor (beta chain) came from a study of blood T cell repertoires in COVID-19. Study context: COVID-19 samples, acute and convalescent, were from the United States, Italy and Spain. From T cells, B-cell-depleted T cells, or PBMCs came the material, which was cDNA or gDNA.

This clone was seen just once. Germline values: CDR1 LGHNA, CDR2 YSLEER. The CDR3 spans 16 residues. V was cut by 0 bases and J by 4 bases, with 14 bases left in between. Per the original data handling: Nucleated cell counts were estimated from reference gene primer amplification. Using immunoSEQ multiplex PCR, the repertoire was profiled, and TCRdb retains in-frame clones only, with some absent. V and J calls and clone size are as listed in that table; D and trimming were resolved from the DNA. The sample includes over 100,000 clones, over 65% of them seen just once. This sequence joins TRBV4-3 and TRBJ2-3, with a tentative D call TRBD2 (7 bases). Sequenced material: peripheral blood. The TCR sequence derives from a woman in her sixties or seventies with acute or convalescent COVID-19. The CDR3 is CASSQDRGEGSDTQYF. The CDR3 region has the DNA TGCGCCAGCAGCCAAGATAGGGGGGAGGGGTCAGATACGCAGTATTTT.